This T cell receptor (beta chain) was sequenced for a study of blood T cells in healthy people across ages. The authors ran a second PCR of 7 to 11 cycles using a sample-barcoded 5' primer and a J-beta primer mix. Tagging of each cDNA molecule was performed by a template-switch adaptor with 12 random nucleotides. One entry per CDR3 protein, called by TCRdb with MiXCR from the 5' RACE reads. Found here are about 930,000 distinct CDR3 sequences, 25% to 35% of them singletons; the top ten hold approximately 10%. Donors ranged from roughly 6 to 100 years old and were healthy Caucasians in Russia. In germline, CDR1 is LGHDT, CDR2 YNNKEL (reference sequence). The CDR3 covers 15 residues. Trimming took 4 bases from V and 0 from J, leaving 10 bases between them. In its sample, this clonotype was seen a few times. The sample was also linked to a second study, of T cells of mothers and their children. That study reports: Pairs that are related and pairs that are unrelated have TCR recombination output shaped similarly by thymic selection. Microchimeric T cell clones that persisted were not detected.

The sequence derives from a woman in her 40s in good health. The chain couples TRBV3-1 to TRBJ1-5; unclear D gene. The sample comprised blood. The CDR3 DNA reads TGTGCCAGCAGCCCCTTCAGCTATAGCAATCAGCCCCAGCATTTT. This gives the protein CASSPFSYSNQPQHF.